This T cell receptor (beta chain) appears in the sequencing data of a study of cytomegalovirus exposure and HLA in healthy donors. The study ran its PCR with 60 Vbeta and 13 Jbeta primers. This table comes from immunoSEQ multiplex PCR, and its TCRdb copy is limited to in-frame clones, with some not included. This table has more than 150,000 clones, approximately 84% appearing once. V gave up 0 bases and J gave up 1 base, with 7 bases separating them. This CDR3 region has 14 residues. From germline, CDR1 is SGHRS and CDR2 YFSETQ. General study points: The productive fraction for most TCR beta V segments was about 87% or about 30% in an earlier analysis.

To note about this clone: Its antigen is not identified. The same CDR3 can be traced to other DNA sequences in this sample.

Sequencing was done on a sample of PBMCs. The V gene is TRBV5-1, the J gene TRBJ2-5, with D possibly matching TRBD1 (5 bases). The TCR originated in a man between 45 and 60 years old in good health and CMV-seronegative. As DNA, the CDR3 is TGCGCCAGCAGCTTGGGACAGATCCAAGAGACCCAGTACTTC. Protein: CASSLGQIQETQYF.